This T cell receptor (beta chain) appears in the sequencing data of a study of cytomegalovirus exposure and HLA in healthy donors. The germline gives CDR1 MNHNS, CDR2 SASEGT. The V and J ends lost 2 bases and 6 bases, in that order; junction bases with no gene match: 7. The CDR3 sequence is 15 residues long. The PCR had 60 Vbeta and 13 Jbeta primers. Study processing details: The authors later counted about 80 million unique TCR beta chains, 9.5 million to 11 million of them shared. TCRdb's copy holds only in-frame clones and misses some; the assay was immunoSEQ multiplex PCR. V and J calls and clone size are those listed in that table; D and trimming were worked out from the DNA. This repertoire shows under 150,000 clones, over 60% found once; its top ten account for approximately 2%. Study-wide findings and caveats: Earlier results showed most TCR beta V segments being productive about 87% or about 30% of the time. Reports credit the classifier with highly specific, highly sensitive diagnosis of cytomegalovirus status.

Details on this clone: Its antigen is still unknown.

The rearrangement uses TRBV6-1 and TRBJ2-1, with TRBD1 matching 7 bases. This sequence was found in a woman between 40 and 55 years old in good health and CMV-seronegative. The material sequenced was PBMCs. CDR3 in amino acids: CASSEIGQVFNEQFF. The CDR3 DNA sequence: TGTGCCAGCAGTGAAATTGGACAGGTATTCAATGAGCAGTTCTTC.